Sequencing of this TCR beta chain was carried out in a study of identical twins. Broader study findings: Fewer insertions characterized abundant cord blood beta clonotypes, whereas memory repertoires showed none.

Trimming removed 4 bases at V and 1 base at J, with 12 bases between. The CDR3 runs 15 residues. Germline CDR1 is SGHDT and CDR2 is YYEEEE. TCRdb passed the 5' RACE reads through MiXCR, listing each CDR3 protein once. The repertoire holds 550,000 to 700,000 distinct CDR3 sequences, with 21% as singletons. Comment on this clonotype: What it recognizes is unknown.

This sample was also put to use in a study of T cells expressing NK-cell markers. That paper states: Of the CD8+ T cell pool in roughly six donors, roughly 1.0-7.5% was accounted for by dominant NKG2C+ clonotypes.

This TCR derives from a woman aged 18-29 years in good health. The V call is TRBV5-6, the J call TRBJ2-1, with D possibly matching TRBD2 (6 bases). Sequences were obtained from PBMCs. The CDR3 nucleotides are TGTGCCAGCAGCCGGGTTGGGAGGTCCTACAATGAGCAGTTCTTC. It is translated as CASSRVGRSYNEQFF. The full variable domain, rest sourced from reference TRBV5-6 and TRBJ2-1, is DAGVTQSPTHLIKTRGQQVTLRCSPKSGHDTVSWYQQALGQGPQFIFQYYEEEERQRGNFPDRFSGHQFPNYSSELNVNALLLGDSALYLCASSRVGRSYNEQFFGPGTRLTVL.